This paragraph reports one TCR beta chain. Its target is unknown. The sample belongs to a study of Ad26.COV2.S vaccination and SARS-CoV-2 variants. For the study at large: Donor was one of the participants in the Ad26.COV2.S arm of the COV1001 trial. Study-wide points: The breadth of spike-specific CD8+ and CD4+ T cell responses after vaccination was reportedly substantial.

Repertoires were generated with immunoSEQ multiplex PCR, while TCRdb's copy carries only in-frame clones and drops some. This repertoire shows fewer than 500,000 clones, about 90% found once; its top ten account for about 4.5%. Documented treatment: approximately 18 received Ad26.COV2.S at low or high dose, single or two shots; about five received placebo; per-sample allocation not given. Day 63 following the first vaccine or placebo injection was when the samples were taken. An adult aged 18-55 years in Boston served as the donor. After removal of 0 bases from V and 12 bases from J, the junction contained 12 bases not matched to a gene. Germline V CDR1 and CDR2: SGHRS, YFSETQ. This CDR3 has 16 amino acids.

The TCR sequence derives from a person aged 18-65 years who received the Ad26.COV2.S COVID-19 vaccine or a placebo. The rearrangement links TRBV5-1 to TRBJ2-1; 10 bases are a match to TRBD2. Material: peripheral blood, obtained in a trial of Ad26.COV2.S vaccine versus placebo. The CDR3 loop reads CASSLEMASGSYGQFF. As DNA, the CDR3 is TGCGCCAGCAGCTTGGAGATGGCTAGCGGGAGCTACGGGCAGTTCTTC.